The entry that follows covers one T cell receptor (beta chain) sequence. Its antigen is not known. The data stem from a study of cytomegalovirus exposure and HLA in healthy donors. Whole-study findings and limits: Based on reports, TCR beta sequences accurately predicted HLA-A and HLA-B alleles for most subjects. Both high specificity and high sensitivity reportedly marked the classifier's diagnosis of cytomegalovirus status. Earlier findings revealed that most TCR beta V segments proved productive either about 90% or about 30% of the time.

Germline V gives CDR1 SEHNR, CDR2 FQNEAQ (reference sequence). The CDR3 consists of 14 residues. Losses at the gene ends were 5 bases for V and 8 bases for J; bases not matched to a gene: 11. Vbeta (60) and Jbeta (13) primers were used in the PCR. The protocol was immunoSEQ multiplex PCR, while the TCRdb copy is restricted to in-frame clones and leaves out a portion. The sample carries 90,000 or so clones, roughly four fifths recorded once. Sequencing was performed on PBMCs. The receptor was derived from a man younger than 45 in good health and CMV-seropositive. The V gene is TRBV7-9, the J gene TRBJ1-2; TRBD1 aligns across 7 bases. The CDR3 region is CASSASQGKDGYTF. In DNA form, the CDR3 reads TGTGCCAGCAGCGCCTCACAGGGGAAGGACGGCTACACCTTC.